This is a list of T cell receptor beta chains from one sample in a study of identical twins. TCRdb re-analysed the 5' RACE reads in MiXCR, keeping a single row per CDR3 protein. Among 250,000 to 300,000 distinct CDR3 sequences listed, 8% to 9.5% were seen once. The same data also went into a second study, on yellow fever vaccine responses in identical twins.

The sequencing input was CD8+ T cells sorted from blood. The source of these receptors is a woman between 18 and 29 years old in good health. Each CDR3 is given with its conserved first and last residue. The order of the fields is clone size, V gene, J gene, D gene, CDR3 protein, CDR3 DNA. The D gene is left open where the match is weak. The size of a clone is reported for some rows only, either as once, few or many, or as a class for expanded clones.

clone_size: NA; v_call: TRBV19; j_call: TRBJ2-7; d_call: TRBD2; cdr3_aa: CASSIGTSGIQPYEQYF; cdr3_nt: TGTGCCAGTAGTATTGGGACTAGCGGGATCCAACCCTACGAGCAGTACTTC
clone_size: NA; v_call: TRBV14; j_call: TRBJ2-7; d_call: NA; cdr3_aa: CASSLNAGLSSYEQYF; cdr3_nt: TGTGCCAGCAGCCTAAACGCCGGGCTTAGCTCCTACGAGCAGTACTTC
clone_size: many; v_call: TRBV27; j_call: TRBJ2-7; d_call: NA; cdr3_aa: CASGSRADEQYF; cdr3_nt: TGTGCCAGCGGCTCACGGGCGGACGAGCAGTACTTC
clone_size: few; v_call: TRBV12-3/TRBV12-4; j_call: TRBJ2-7; d_call: NA; cdr3_aa: CACCLAAFRPTAESYEQYF; cdr3_nt: TGTGCCTGCTGTTTAGCCGCCTTTAGGCCGACAGCTGAGAGCTACGAGCAGTACTTC
clone_size: many; v_call: TRBV12-3/TRBV12-4; j_call: TRBJ1-4; d_call: NA; cdr3_aa: CASSLGGGNEKLFF; cdr3_nt: TGTGCCAGCAGCCTAGGGGGGGGTAATGAAAAACTGTTTTTT
clone_size: many; v_call: TRBV5-1; j_call: TRBJ2-7; d_call: NA; cdr3_aa: CASSFEGAGYEQYF; cdr3_nt: TGCGCCAGCAGCTTTGAAGGAGCAGGCTACGAGCAGTACTTC
clone_size: few; v_call: TRBV30; j_call: TRBJ2-5; d_call: NA; cdr3_aa: CACPLMGGDQETQYF; cdr3_nt: TGTGCCTGTCCCCTGATGGGCGGAGACCAAGAGACCCAGTACTTC
clone_size: few; v_call: TRBV28; j_call: TRBJ2-2; d_call: NA; cdr3_aa: CASNWGQVGELFF; cdr3_nt: TGTGCCAGCAATTGGGGGCAGGTCGGGGAGCTGTTTTTT
clone_size: few; v_call: TRBV12-3/TRBV12-4; j_call: TRBJ1-3; d_call: NA; cdr3_aa: CASSLFGGGLGNTIYF; cdr3_nt: TGTGCCAGCAGTTTATTTGGTGGGGGTTTGGGAAACACCATATATTTT
clone_size: many; v_call: TRBV20-1; j_call: TRBJ1-5; d_call: NA; cdr3_aa: CSARQGNQPQHF; cdr3_nt: TGCAGTGCCAGACAGGGCAATCAGCCCCAGCATTTT
clone_size: many; v_call: TRBV4-3; j_call: TRBJ2-3; d_call: NA; cdr3_aa: CASSQELGSTDTQYF; cdr3_nt: TGCGCCAGCAGCCAAGAGTTGGGATCCACAGATACGCAGTATTTT
clone_size: many; v_call: TRBV20-1; j_call: TRBJ1-2; d_call: NA; cdr3_aa: CSARDRDRGPGYTF; cdr3_nt: TGCAGTGCTAGAGATCGGGATAGGGGACCAGGCTACACCTTC
clone_size: many; v_call: TRBV4-1; j_call: TRBJ2-7; d_call: TRBD1; cdr3_aa: CASSRGQGETYEQYF; cdr3_nt: TGCGCCAGCAGCCGCGGACAGGGGGAAACCTACGAGCAGTACTTC
clone_size: NA; v_call: TRBV6-5; j_call: TRBJ2-1; d_call: TRBD1; cdr3_aa: CASSLMSQGAYNEQFF; cdr3_nt: TGTGCCAGCAGTTTAATGTCCCAGGGGGCTTACAATGAGCAGTTCTTC
clone_size: NA; v_call: TRBV7-9; j_call: TRBJ2-1; d_call: TRBD1; cdr3_aa: CASSSQGAEYNEQFF; cdr3_nt: TGTGCCAGCAGCTCACAGGGGGCGGAATACAATGAGCAGTTCTTC
clone_size: many; v_call: TRBV20-1; j_call: TRBJ2-7; d_call: NA; cdr3_aa: CSAREPGQDYEQYF; cdr3_nt: TGCAGTGCTAGAGAGCCGGGACAAGACTACGAGCAGTACTTC
clone_size: NA; v_call: TRBV11-2; j_call: TRBJ2-7; d_call: TRBD1; cdr3_aa: CASSSRTPGTGAIPYEQYF; cdr3_nt: TGTGCCAGCAGCTCCAGGACTCCCGGGACAGGGGCCATTCCCTACGAGCAGTACTTC
clone_size: many; v_call: TRBV18; j_call: TRBJ2-5; d_call: NA; cdr3_aa: CASSPPYETQYF; cdr3_nt: TGTGCCAGCTCACCACCGTATGAGACCCAGTACTTC
clone_size: NA; v_call: TRBV6-5; j_call: TRBJ1-4; d_call: NA; cdr3_aa: CASSYGEKLFF; cdr3_nt: TGTGCCAGCAGTTATGGGGAAAAACTGTTTTTT
clone_size: NA; v_call: TRBV20-1; j_call: TRBJ2-5; d_call: NA; cdr3_aa: CSARDSGSETQYF; cdr3_nt: TGCAGTGCTAGAGATTCCGGGTCCGAGACCCAGTACTTC
clone_size: NA; v_call: TRBV15; j_call: TRBJ1-1; d_call: NA; cdr3_aa: CATSRDPGARGTEAFF; cdr3_nt: TGTGCCACCAGCAGGGATCCCGGAGCGCGAGGGACTGAAGCTTTCTTT
clone_size: NA; v_call: TRBV7-2; j_call: TRBJ2-7; d_call: TRBD1; cdr3_aa: CASSFRQGSGDEQYF; cdr3_nt: TGTGCCAGCAGCTTTAGACAGGGGTCTGGCGACGAGCAGTACTTC
clone_size: few; v_call: TRBV28; j_call: TRBJ2-2; d_call: NA; cdr3_aa: CASSFRDGELFF; cdr3_nt: TGTGCCAGCAGTTTCCGGGACGGGGAGCTGTTTTTT
clone_size: NA; v_call: TRBV7-3; j_call: TRBJ2-2; d_call: NA; cdr3_aa: CASSPQTGFETGELFF; cdr3_nt: TGTGCCAGCAGCCCCCAGACAGGATTCGAAACCGGGGAGCTGTTTTTT
clone_size: many; v_call: TRBV20-1; j_call: TRBJ1-2; d_call: TRBD1; cdr3_aa: CSARTGEPYGYTF; cdr3_nt: TGCAGTGCTAGAACAGGGGAACCTTATGGCTACACCTTC
clone_size: few; v_call: TRBV2; j_call: TRBJ2-7; d_call: NA; cdr3_aa: CASRTGRISYEQYF; cdr3_nt: TGTGCCAGCAGAACCGGAAGAATCTCCTACGAGCAGTACTTC
clone_size: many; v_call: TRBV20-1; j_call: TRBJ2-7; d_call: TRBD1; cdr3_aa: CSARDLTGGYEQYF; cdr3_nt: TGCAGTGCTAGAGATCTGACAGGGGGATACGAGCAGTACTTC
clone_size: NA; v_call: TRBV24-1; j_call: TRBJ2-7; d_call: TRBD1; cdr3_aa: CATSDSGGYEQYF; cdr3_nt: TGTGCCACCAGTGATTCAGGGGGATACGAGCAGTACTTC
clone_size: NA; v_call: TRBV6-1; j_call: TRBJ2-1; d_call: TRBD2; cdr3_aa: CASSRERGGRTLTNNEQFF; cdr3_nt: TGTGCCAGCAGTCGCGAGCGGGGGGGCCGAACACTTACAAACAATGAGCAGTTCTTC
clone_size: many; v_call: TRBV12-3/TRBV12-4; j_call: TRBJ2-1; d_call: NA; cdr3_aa: CASSIQGVYNEQFF; cdr3_nt: TGTGCCAGCTCCATCCAGGGAGTCTACAATGAGCAGTTCTTC
clone_size: few; v_call: TRBV5-1; j_call: TRBJ2-2; d_call: NA; cdr3_aa: CASTAVKVVDTGELFF; cdr3_nt: TGCGCCAGCACCGCCGTCAAGGTTGTGGACACCGGGGAGCTGTTTTTT
clone_size: few; v_call: TRBV5-4; j_call: TRBJ2-5; d_call: NA; cdr3_aa: CASSLDMEETQYF; cdr3_nt: TGTGCCAGCAGCCTTGATATGGAAGAGACCCAGTACTTC
clone_size: NA; v_call: TRBV29-1; j_call: TRBJ2-2; d_call: TRBD1; cdr3_aa: CSVEDEGAGGELFF; cdr3_nt: TGCAGCGTTGAGGATGAGGGGGCGGGCGGGGAGCTGTTTTTT
clone_size: NA; v_call: TRBV11-2; j_call: TRBJ1-2; d_call: NA; cdr3_aa: CASSLEPSPNYGYTF; cdr3_nt: TGTGCCAGCAGCTTAGAGCCCAGCCCTAACTATGGCTACACCTTC